This T cell receptor (beta chain) originates from a study of blood T cell repertoires in COVID-19. On the study more broadly: Italy, Spain and the United States were the sources of the convalescent and acute COVID-19 samples. T cells, B-cell-depleted T cells, or PBMCs supplied cDNA or gDNA.

Original processing notes: By means of reference gene primer amplification, nucleated cell counts were estimated. Libraries were prepared by immunoSEQ multiplex PCR; TCRdb keeps only in-frame clonotypes and omits some of them. V and J calls and clone size are as listed in that table; D and trimming were resolved from the DNA. Of hundreds of thousands of clones in the sample, roughly nine tenths are singletons; the top ten hold about 2.2%. Germline CDR1 is SGHRS and CDR2 is YFSETQ. The CDR3 runs 16 residues. The J segment lost 6 bases and the V segment lost 3 bases, leaving 7 bases of the junction unmatched.

Sequenced material: peripheral blood. The clonotype was recovered from a woman aged 45-65 years with acute or convalescent COVID-19. V usage is TRBV5-1 and J usage is TRBJ2-2, with 11 bases identical to TRBD2. The CDR3 nucleotides are TGCGCCAGCAGCTCGAGGGCTAGCGGGGGGTCCGGGGAGCTGTTTTTT. It is translated as CASSSRASGGSGELFF.